The sequence of this T cell receptor beta chain was determined in a study of blood T cell repertoires in COVID-19. This clone turned up a few times. Authors' processing steps: Amplified reference gene primers provided the basis for estimating nucleated cell counts. This table comes from immunoSEQ multiplex PCR, and its TCRdb copy is limited to in-frame clones, with some not included. V, J and clone size are those of that table, while D and trimming were read from the DNA. The table includes roughly 38,000 clones, roughly 80% detected once. The sequenced material came from peripheral blood. The receptor was isolated from a man aged 55 to 70 in a cohort sampled during active COVID-19.

CDR3 sequence reads: CASSRGQEYTEAFF. The DNA for the CDR3 is TGTGCCAGCAGCCGTGGACAGGAATACACTGAAGCTTTCTTT. The rearrangement uses TRBV11-1 and TRBJ1-1; 7 bases fit TRBD1. The CDR3 runs to 14 residues. Germline lookup yields CDR1 SGHAT and CDR2 FQDESV (reference sequence). The junction had 6 bases not matched to a gene; V was cut back by 5 bases and J by 3 bases.